This TCR beta chain was identified in a study of T cell responses to AZD1222 COVID-19 vaccine. Study-level findings and limits: Vaccination with two AZD1222 doses was followed by a rise in Spike-specific TCR breadth and depth. Only five or six individuals given AZD1222 were seropositive at baseline.

Note on this clone: The antigen is undetermined.

Germline CDR1 and CDR2: SGHRS and YFSETQ. V gave up 4 bases and J gave up 4 bases; unmatched junction bases: 7. The CDR3 runs to 15 residues. The table came from immunoSEQ multiplex PCR; TCRdb's copy has only in-frame clones and leaves some out. The repertoire holds 90,000 to 150,000 clones, with under 85% as singletons. The rearrangement joins TRBV5-1 to TRBJ1-4; 7 positions match TRBD1. This TCR came from an adult in good health. The input for sequencing was peripheral blood, taken on day 0 of AZD1222 vaccination. The CDR3 here is CASSRQGGDNEKLFF. In DNA, the CDR3 is TGCGCCAGCAGCAGACAGGGAGGGGATAATGAAAAACTGTTTTTT.